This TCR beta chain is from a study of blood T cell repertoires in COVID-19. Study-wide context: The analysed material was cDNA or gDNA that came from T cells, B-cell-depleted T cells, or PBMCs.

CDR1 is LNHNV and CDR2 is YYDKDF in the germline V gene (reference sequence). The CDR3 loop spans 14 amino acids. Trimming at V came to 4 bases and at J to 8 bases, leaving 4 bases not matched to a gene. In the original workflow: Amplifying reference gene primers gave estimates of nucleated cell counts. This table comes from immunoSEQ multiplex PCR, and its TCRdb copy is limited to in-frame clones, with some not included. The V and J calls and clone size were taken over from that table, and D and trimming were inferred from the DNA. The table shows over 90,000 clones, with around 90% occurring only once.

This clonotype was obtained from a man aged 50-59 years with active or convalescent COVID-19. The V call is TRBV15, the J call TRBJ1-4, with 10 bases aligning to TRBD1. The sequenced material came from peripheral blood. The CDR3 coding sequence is TGTGCCACCAGCAAAGACAGGGGGCAAGAAAAACTGTTTTTT. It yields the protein CATSKDRGQEKLFF.